The next 17 T cell receptor beta chains were all read from a single sample in a study of neurological immune-mediated disorders. The sample's time point: longitudinal time-point 3. TCRdb fed the 5' RACE reads into MiXCR, producing one record per CDR3 protein. This table holds roughly 100,000 distinct CDR3 sequences, roughly a tenth found once. What was sequenced was PBMCs. These receptor sequences come from a female donor with HTLV-1-associated myelopathy (HAM/TSP).

This clonotype has at least ten counts. V gene TRBV5-5 combines with J gene TRBJ1-4; unclear D gene. This CDR3 spans 14 amino acids. CDR1 SGHKS and CDR2 YYEKEE come from the germline V gene (reference sequence). V gave up 2 bases and J gave up 7 bases, with 12 bases separating them. In DNA form, the CDR3 reads TGTGCCAGCAGCTTAGTTGTCAGGTCTGAAAAACTGTTTTTT. Protein product: CASSLVVRSEKLFF.

Points on this clonotype: A much larger clone differs from this one at a single base, so this may be a read error. The rearrangement uses TRBV12-3 or TRBV12-4 and TRBJ1-4; D not certain. This CDR3 has 14 amino acids. V dropped 6 bases and J dropped 1 base, with 9 bases sitting between them. CDR3: CASSNDKTNEKLFF. CDR3 DNA: TGTGCCAGCAGCAATGACAAAACTAATGAAAAACTGTTTTTT.

This clonotype has a count of ten or more. This chain joins TRBV18 and TRBJ1-4, with D possibly matching TRBD1 (6 bases). Germline V gene data show CDR1 as KGHSH and CDR2 as LQKENI. The CDR3 spans 15 residues. Trimming shortened V by 5 bases and J by 3 bases, and 13 bases separated the two germline ends. The CDR3 is CASSVGTTANEKLFF. The CDR3 nucleotides are TGTGCCAGCTCAGTCGGGACAACGGCTAATGAAAAACTGTTTTTT.

This clonotype was seen just once. Since a much larger clone is just one base distant, this may be a read error. This chain links TRBV27 with TRBJ2-4; possible D gene TRBD2, 5 bases. This CDR3 contains 14 residues. Trimming took off 4 bases at V and 9 bases at J, with 16 bases between the two ends. CDR1 MNHEY and CDR2 SMNVEV come from the germline V gene (reference sequence). For the CDR3, the DNA is TGTGCCAGCAGTTATTCGGGAAGCCTAAGCATTCAGTACTTC. Protein product: CASSYSGSLSIQYF.

The sample holds many counts of this clonotype. The J gene is TRBJ2-6, the V gene TRBV4-1; 11 bases are a match to TRBD2. The CDR3 covers 19 residues. Unmatched junction bases numbered 10, after V lost 4 bases and J lost 2 bases. Germline V gene sequence: CDR1 MGHRA, CDR2 YSYEKL. This CDR3 reads CASSRQLAGESPGANVLTF. In nucleotides, the CDR3 is TGCGCCAGCAGCCGACAACTAGCGGGGGAAAGTCCTGGGGCCAACGTCCTGACTTTC.

This clonotype was seen at least ten times. This rearrangement joins TRBV7-9 to TRBJ2-2; D uncertain. The V gene lost 4 bases and the J gene lost 1 base, with 7 bases spanning the gap. CDR1 is SEHNR, CDR2 FQNEAQ, per germline (reference sequence). The CDR3 totals 14 residues. The CDR3 region is CASSSDGNTGELFF. CDR3 DNA sequence: TGTGCCAGCAGCTCGGACGGGAACACCGGGGAGCTGTTTTTT.

This clonotype showed up many times. The rearrangement uses TRBV6-5 and TRBJ2-2; D uncertain. CDR3 length equals 14 residues. Per the germline V gene, CDR1 is MNHEY and CDR2 is SVGAGI. V lost 2 bases to trimming and J lost 4 bases, with 8 bases between them. The CDR3 bases are TGTGCCAGCAGTTACCTGAGCACCACCGGGGAGCTGTTTTTT. Encoded protein: CASSYLSTTGELFF.

This clonotype has at least ten counts. The chain recombines TRBV25-1 with TRBJ2-7; 9 bases match TRBD2. The germline CDR1 and CDR2 sequences are MGHDK and SYGVNS. The CDR3 sequence is 13 residues long. V dropped 6 bases and J dropped 5; count of bases not matched to a gene: 5. CDR3 sequence reads: CASSLAGNNEQYF. The CDR3 DNA sequence: TGTGCCAGCAGCCTAGCGGGGAACAACGAGCAGTACTTC.

This clonotype was seen at least ten times. The genes are TRBV7-3 and TRBJ2-2; D unclear. Germline values: CDR1 SGHTA, CDR2 FQGTGA. Trimming shortened V by 5 bases and J by 3 bases, and 4 bases separated the two germline ends. The CDR3 extends over 12 amino acids. The CDR3 DNA is TGTGCCAGCAGCGAAGACACCGGGGAGCTGTTTTTT. Translated: CASSEDTGELFF.

This clonotype was counted ten times or more. The chain employs TRBV5-1 and TRBJ2-7; D is undetermined. Germline CDR1 reads SGHRS; CDR2 reads YFSETQ. Trimming pared 1 base from V and 7 bases from J, leaving 9 bases between. This CDR3 is built from 12 residues. In DNA, the CDR3 is TGCGCCAGCAGCTTGTCCAGAGAAGAGCAGTACTTC. This gives the protein CASSLSREEQYF.

This clonotype came up many times. CDR3 protein: CSAKNNEQFF. The CDR3 coding sequence is TGCAGTGCTAAAAACAATGAGCAGTTCTTC. This chain links TRBV20-1 with TRBJ2-1; D ambiguous. Germline values: CDR1 DFQATT, CDR2 SNEGSKA (reference sequence). V lost 4 bases, J lost 5 bases, and 3 bases lay in between. The CDR3 is 10 residues long.

This clonotype has a count of ten or more. The V gene is TRBV5-1, the J gene TRBJ1-6, with TRBD1 identical over 7 bases. The V gene's germline CDR1 is SGHRS and CDR2 YFSETQ. V was pared by 1 base and J by 3 bases, with 4 bases of the junction left unmatched. The CDR3 loop spans 16 amino acids. CDR3: CASSLSSGGYNSPLHF. The CDR3 DNA sequence: TGCGCCAGCAGCTTGAGTTCAGGGGGCTATAATTCACCCCTCCACTTT.

At least ten counts were recorded for this clonotype. The V and J genes are TRBV12-3 or TRBV12-4 and TRBJ2-2; maybe TRBD2 (7 bases). The CDR3 covers 14 residues. Trimming removed 6 bases from V and 6 bases from J, with 14 bases in between. Written as DNA, the CDR3 is TGTGCCAGCAGCCCGGGGGGCCGGTCCGGGGAGCTGTTTTTT. It specifies CASSPGGRSGELFF.

At least ten counts were recorded for this clonotype. The V and J genes are TRBV3-1 and TRBJ2-3; unclear D gene. CDR1 LGHDT and CDR2 YNNKEL come from the germline V gene (reference sequence). The V end lost 0 bases, the J end lost 4 bases, and 8 bases lay between the germline ends. CDR3 size: 14 residues. The CDR3 DNA follows: TGTGCCAGCAGCCAAGAGGTGGGCGCAGATACGCAGTATTTT. As protein: CASSQEVGADTQYF.

This clonotype is categorized as medium-sized (0.01 to 0.1%). The V call is TRBV5-1, the J call TRBJ2-3; no firm D call. Trimming removed 0 bases from V and 7 bases from J, with 15 bases in between. CDR3 size: 15 residues. CDR1 is SGHRS and CDR2 is YFSETQ in the germline V gene. The CDR3 spells CASSLASKSSNTQYF. CDR3 DNA sequence: TGCGCCAGCAGCTTGGCCTCCAAATCATCAAATACGCAGTATTTT. The entire variable domain, with the rest obtained from reference TRBV5-1 and TRBJ2-3, is as follows: KAGVTQTPRYLIKTRGQQVTLSCSPISGHRSVSWYQQTPGQGLQFLFEYFSETQRNKGNFPGRFSGRQFSNSRSEMNVSTLELGDSALYLCASSLASKSSNTQYFGPGTRLTVL.

The table lists this clonotype with many counts. The chain joins TRBV29-1 to TRBJ1-1, with D unclear. This CDR3 has 11 amino acids. Germline loops: CDR1 SQVTM, CDR2 ANQGSEA. V dropped 5 bases and J dropped 0 bases, with 4 bases sitting between them. This CDR3 is CSVSMNTEAFF. The CDR3 DNA reads as TGCAGCGTTTCTATGAACACTGAAGCTTTCTTT.

This clonotype was observed many times. The V call is TRBV5-1, the J call TRBJ1-2; D is uncertain. The CDR3 extends over 13 amino acids. Trimming stripped 1 base from V and 1 base from J, with 5 bases between. In germline, CDR1 is SGHRS, CDR2 YFSETQ. The CDR3 sequence: CASSLPHNYGYTF. In DNA form, the CDR3 reads TGCGCCAGCAGCTTGCCCCATAACTATGGCTACACCTTC.